The T cell receptor (beta chain) under discussion was sequenced for a study of shared clonotypes between healthy human individuals. Across the whole study: Donors had three CD4 naive, three CD4 memory, two CD8 naive and one CD8 memory plate apiece. Study-level findings and limits: Roughly 4.7% was the fraction of naive CD4 clonotypes found shared across a few donors.

Terminally differentiated effector memory CD45RA+ cells were excluded from the naive CD8 cells, which were CD45RO-negative and positively selected for CCR7. Germline assignment: CDR1 MNHEY and CDR2 SMNVEV (reference sequence). V dropped 5 bases and J dropped 0; count of bases not matched to a gene: 2. The length of the CDR3 is 15 residues. Concerning this clone itself: The target antigen is unknown. At the DNA level, this CDR3 is encoded by other sequences in the same sample as well.

The protocol was immunoSEQ multiplex PCR, while the TCRdb copy is restricted to in-frame clones and leaves out a portion. The sample holds about 2,200,000 clones, around 93% seen once. This TCR came from a man aged 18 to 29 in good health. Some clones in this sample may be carry-over from other donors' samples. Sequencing was carried out using naive CD8+ T cells from PBMCs. The chain links TRBV27 to TRBJ1-4; 8 nucleotides match TRBD1. The DNA for the CDR3 is TGTGCCAGCAGTCCACAGGGGGCAACTAATGAAAAACTGTTTTTT. Translated: CASSPQGATNEKLFF.